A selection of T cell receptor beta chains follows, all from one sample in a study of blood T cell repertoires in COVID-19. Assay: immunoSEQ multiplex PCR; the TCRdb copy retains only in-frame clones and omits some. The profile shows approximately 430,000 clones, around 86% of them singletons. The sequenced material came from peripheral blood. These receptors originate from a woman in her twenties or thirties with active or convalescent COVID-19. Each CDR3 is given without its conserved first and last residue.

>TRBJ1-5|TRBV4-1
ASSQDRGNNQPQH
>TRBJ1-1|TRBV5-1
ASSPDSTRVNTEAF
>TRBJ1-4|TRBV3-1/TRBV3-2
ASSQDAGAEKLF
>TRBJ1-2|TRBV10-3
AISDSSRGGRSTNYGYT
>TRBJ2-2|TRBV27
ASSFPGTSGIPTGELF
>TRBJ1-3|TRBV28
ASRDSFIY
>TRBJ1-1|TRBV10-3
AISPTGLNTEAF
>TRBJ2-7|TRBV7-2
ASSWGLAGAYEQY
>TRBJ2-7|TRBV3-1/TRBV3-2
ASSQAYRGSYEQY
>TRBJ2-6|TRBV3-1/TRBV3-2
ASSLIRLPRGPGANVLT
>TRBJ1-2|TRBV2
ASSASEAVPKGYT
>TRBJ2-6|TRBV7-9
ASSFSADSGANVLT
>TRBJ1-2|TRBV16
ASSQSARDGNYGYT
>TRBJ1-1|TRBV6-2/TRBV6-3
ASSSQGAGATEAF
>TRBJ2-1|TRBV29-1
SVVTSGGANEQF
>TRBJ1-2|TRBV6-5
ASRQGAGIYGYT
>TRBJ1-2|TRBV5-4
ASSYVGTDSYGYT